Listed here is a single T cell receptor beta chain. Its cognate antigen is unknown. This sample is part of a study of cytomegalovirus exposure and HLA in healthy donors. Primers for the PCR totalled 60 Vbeta and 13 Jbeta. Some clones are missing from TCRdb's copy, which holds only in-frame ones; the method was immunoSEQ multiplex PCR. The sample includes more than 40,000 clones. Findings of the study overall: According to a later analysis, donors in an Asian-associated ancestry cluster reportedly had fewer N-insertions than the 666-donor mean.

This CDR3 is 17 amino acids long. Germline CDR1 is MDHEN and CDR2 is SYDVKM. The V and J ends lost 4 bases and 0 bases respectively, with 18 bases between them. The sample was PBMCs. The chain carries TRBV28 and TRBJ1-2; a possible D gene is TRBD1 (5 bases). The origin of this receptor is a man between 35 and 55 years old in good health and CMV-seropositive. CDR3: CASSSSNRRVANYGYTF. The CDR3 DNA is TGTGCCAGCAGTTCGTCAAACCGCAGGGTAGCTAACTATGGCTACACCTTC.